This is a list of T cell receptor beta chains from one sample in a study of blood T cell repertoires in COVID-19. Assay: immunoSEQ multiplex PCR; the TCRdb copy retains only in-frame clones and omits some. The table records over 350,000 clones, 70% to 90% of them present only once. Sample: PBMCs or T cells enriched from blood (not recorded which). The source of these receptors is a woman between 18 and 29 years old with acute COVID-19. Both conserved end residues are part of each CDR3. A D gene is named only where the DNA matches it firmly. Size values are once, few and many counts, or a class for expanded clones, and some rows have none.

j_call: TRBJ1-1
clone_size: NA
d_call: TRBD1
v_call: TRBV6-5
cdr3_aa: CASSYGDRKEDTEAFF
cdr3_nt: TGTGCCAGCAGTTACGGGGACAGGAAAGAAGACACTGAAGCTTTCTTT

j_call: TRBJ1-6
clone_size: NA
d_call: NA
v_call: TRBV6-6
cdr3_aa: CASSYSREGSTLHF
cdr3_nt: TGTGCCAGCAGTTACTCCAGGGAGGGGTCGACCCTCCACTTT

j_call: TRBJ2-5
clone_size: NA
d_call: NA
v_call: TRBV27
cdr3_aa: CASSFSGTQYF
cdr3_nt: TGTGCCAGCAGTTTCTCCGGGACCCAGTACTTC

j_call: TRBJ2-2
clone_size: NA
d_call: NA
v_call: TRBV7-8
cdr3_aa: CASSFPGHKNTGELFF
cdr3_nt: TGTGCCAGCAGCTTCCCGGGACACAAGAACACCGGGGAGCTGTTTTTT

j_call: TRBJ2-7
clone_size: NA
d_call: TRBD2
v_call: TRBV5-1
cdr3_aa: CASALLAGGPYEQYF
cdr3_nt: TGCGCCAGCGCCCTCCTAGCGGGGGGCCCCTACGAGCAGTACTTC

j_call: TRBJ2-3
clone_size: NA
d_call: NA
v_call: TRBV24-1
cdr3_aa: CATSDQGASTDTQYF
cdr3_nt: TGTGCCACCAGTGATCAGGGTGCTAGCACAGATACGCAGTATTTT

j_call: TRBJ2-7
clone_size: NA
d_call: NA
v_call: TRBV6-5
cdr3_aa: CASSYSDSFNPYEQYF
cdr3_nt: TGTGCCAGCAGTTACTCTGACAGCTTCAACCCCTACGAGCAGTACTTC

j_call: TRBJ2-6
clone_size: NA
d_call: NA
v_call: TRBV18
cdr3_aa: CASSRLTVPGANVLTF
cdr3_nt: TGTGCCAGCTCACGCTTGACAGTACCTGGGGCCAACGTCCTGACTTTC

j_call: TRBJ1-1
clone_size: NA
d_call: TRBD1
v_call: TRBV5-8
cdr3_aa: CASSPGQPNTEAFF
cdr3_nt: TGTGCCAGCAGCCCGGGACAGCCAAACACTGAAGCTTTCTTT

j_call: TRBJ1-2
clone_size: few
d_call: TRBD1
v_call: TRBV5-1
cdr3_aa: CASSLAPHRQGGDGYTF
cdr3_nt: TGCGCCAGCAGCTTGGCCCCCCACAGACAGGGAGGAGATGGCTACACCTTC

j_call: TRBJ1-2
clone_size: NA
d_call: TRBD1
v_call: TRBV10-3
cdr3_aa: CAIHLGQGYGYTF
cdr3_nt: TGTGCCATTCATTTGGGACAGGGCTATGGCTACACCTTC

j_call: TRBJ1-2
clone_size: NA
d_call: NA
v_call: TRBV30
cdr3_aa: CAWRVNYYGYTF
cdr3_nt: TGTGCCTGGAGGGTCAACTACTATGGCTACACCTTC

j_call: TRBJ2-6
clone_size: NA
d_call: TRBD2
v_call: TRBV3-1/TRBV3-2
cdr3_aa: CASSLASGGAPGANVLTF
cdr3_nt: TGTGCCAGCAGCCTCGCTAGCGGGGGGGCCCCTGGGGCCAACGTCCTGACTTTC

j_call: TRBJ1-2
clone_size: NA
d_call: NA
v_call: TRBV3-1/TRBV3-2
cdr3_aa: CASSQGTFTGIYGYTF
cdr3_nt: TGTGCCAGCAGCCAAGGTACCTTTACAGGGATCTATGGCTACACCTTC

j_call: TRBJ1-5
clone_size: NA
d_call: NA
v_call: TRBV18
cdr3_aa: CASSPVREDQPQHF
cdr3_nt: TGTGCCAGCTCACCTGTCAGGGAGGATCAGCCCCAGCATTTT

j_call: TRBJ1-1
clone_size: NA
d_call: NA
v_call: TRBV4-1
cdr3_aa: CASSQVLFRVVQAMNTEAFF
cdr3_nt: TGCGCCAGCAGCCAAGTTCTTTTCAGGGTTGTCCAGGCAATGAACACTGAAGCTTTCTTT

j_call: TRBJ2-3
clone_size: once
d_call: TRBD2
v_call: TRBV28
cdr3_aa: CASSLGGRGDTQYF
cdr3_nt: TGTGCCAGCAGTTTAGGCGGGAGAGGCGATACGCAGTATTTT

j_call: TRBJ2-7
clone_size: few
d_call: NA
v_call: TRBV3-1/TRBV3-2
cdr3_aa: CASSPTSTYHEQYF
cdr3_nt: TGTGCCAGCAGTCCAACTAGTACCTACCACGAGCAGTACTTC

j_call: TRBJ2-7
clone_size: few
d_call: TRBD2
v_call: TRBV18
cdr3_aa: CASSFLDGGGSYEQYF
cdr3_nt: TGTGCCAGCTCATTCCTGGACGGCGGGGGCTCCTACGAGCAGTACTTC

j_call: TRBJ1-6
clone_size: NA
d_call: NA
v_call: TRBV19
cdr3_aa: CASSLGRQDNSPLHF
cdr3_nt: TGTGCCAGTAGTTTAGGGCGACAAGATAATTCACCCCTCCACTTT

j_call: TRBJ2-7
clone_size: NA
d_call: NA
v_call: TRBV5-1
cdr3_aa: CASSFYLAGLEQYF
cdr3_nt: TGCGCCAGCAGCTTCTATCTGGCAGGGCTCGAGCAGTACTTC

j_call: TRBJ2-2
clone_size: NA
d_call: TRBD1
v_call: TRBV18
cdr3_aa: CASSHGTGAYVAGELFF
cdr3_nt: TGTGCCAGCTCACACGGGACAGGGGCCTATGTGGCCGGGGAGCTGTTTTTT

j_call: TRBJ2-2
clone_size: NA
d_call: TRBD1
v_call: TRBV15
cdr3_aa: CATRDRGNTGELFF
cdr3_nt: TGTGCCACCAGAGACAGGGGGAACACCGGGGAGCTGTTTTTT

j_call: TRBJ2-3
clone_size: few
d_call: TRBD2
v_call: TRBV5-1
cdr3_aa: CASANSGASTDTQYF
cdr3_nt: TGCGCCAGCGCGAATAGCGGGGCTAGCACAGATACGCAGTATTTT

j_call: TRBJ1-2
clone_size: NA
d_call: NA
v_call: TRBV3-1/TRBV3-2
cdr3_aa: CASSQEGSPNYGYTF
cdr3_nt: TGTGCCAGCAGCCAAGAGGGCAGTCCTAACTATGGCTACACCTTC

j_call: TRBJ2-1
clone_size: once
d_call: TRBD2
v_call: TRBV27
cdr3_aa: CASRLAGINEQFF
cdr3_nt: TGTGCCAGCCGACTAGCGGGAATTAATGAGCAGTTCTTC

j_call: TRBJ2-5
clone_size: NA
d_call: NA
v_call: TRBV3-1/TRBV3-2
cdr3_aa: CASSQVARETQYF
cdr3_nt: TGTGCCAGCAGCCAAGTGGCTAGAGAGACCCAGTACTTC

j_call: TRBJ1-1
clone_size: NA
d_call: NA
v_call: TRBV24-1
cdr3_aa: CATDGRGDTEAFF
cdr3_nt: TGTGCCACCGACGGCAGGGGAGACACTGAAGCTTTCTTT

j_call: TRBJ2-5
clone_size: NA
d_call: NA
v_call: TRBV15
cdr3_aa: CATSRLGVETQYF
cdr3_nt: TGTGCCACCAGCAGACTAGGAGTCGAGACCCAGTACTTC

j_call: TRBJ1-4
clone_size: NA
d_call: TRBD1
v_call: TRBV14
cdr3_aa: CASSQETGGVEKLFF
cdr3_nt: TGTGCCAGCAGCCAAGAGACAGGGGGCGTTGAAAAACTGTTTTTT

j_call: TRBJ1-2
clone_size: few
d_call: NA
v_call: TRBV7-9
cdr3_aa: CASSLTREGYTF
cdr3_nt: TGTGCCAGCAGCTTAACCCGAGAAGGCTACACCTTC

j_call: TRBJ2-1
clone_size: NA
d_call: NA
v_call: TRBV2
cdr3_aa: CASSRDNEQFF
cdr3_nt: TGTGCCAGCAGTAGGGACAACGAGCAGTTCTTC

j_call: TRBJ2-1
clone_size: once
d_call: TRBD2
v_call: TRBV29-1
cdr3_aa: CSVLGLAGVSEQFF
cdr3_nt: TGCAGCGTTCTGGGACTAGCGGGGGTTAGTGAGCAGTTCTTC

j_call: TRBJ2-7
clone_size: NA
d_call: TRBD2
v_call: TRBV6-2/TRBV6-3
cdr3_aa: CASSYLQGRGISYEQYF
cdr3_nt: TGTGCCAGCAGTTACCTCCAAGGGAGGGGAATATCCTACGAGCAGTACTTC

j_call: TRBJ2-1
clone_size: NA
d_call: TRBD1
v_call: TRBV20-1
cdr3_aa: CSARDREQFF
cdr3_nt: TGCAGTGCTAGGGACAGGGAGCAGTTCTTC

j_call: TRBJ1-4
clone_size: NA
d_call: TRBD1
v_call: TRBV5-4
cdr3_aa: CASSLTGTGGEKLFF
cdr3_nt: TGTGCCAGCAGCCTAACCGGGACAGGGGGTGAAAAACTGTTTTTT

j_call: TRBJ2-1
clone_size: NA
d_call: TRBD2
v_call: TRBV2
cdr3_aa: CASSPGLAGGNEQFF
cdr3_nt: TGTGCCAGCAGCCCGGGACTAGCGGGGGGTAATGAGCAGTTCTTC

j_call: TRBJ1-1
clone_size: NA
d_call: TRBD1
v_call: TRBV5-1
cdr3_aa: CASSLGQGRTEAFF
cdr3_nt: TGCGCCAGCAGCTTGGGACAGGGTAGGACTGAAGCTTTCTTT

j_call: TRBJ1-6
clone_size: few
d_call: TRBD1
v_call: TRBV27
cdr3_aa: CASNGAGTGDSPLHF
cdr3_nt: TGTGCCAGCAATGGTGCGGGGACAGGGGATTCACCCCTCCACTTT

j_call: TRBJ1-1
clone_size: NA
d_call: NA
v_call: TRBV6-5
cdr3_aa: CASSISWTDEAFF
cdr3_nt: TGTGCCAGCAGTATCTCCTGGACAGATGAAGCTTTCTTT

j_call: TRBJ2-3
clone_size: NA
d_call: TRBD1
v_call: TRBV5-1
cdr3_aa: CASSLGQGAADTQYF
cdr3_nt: TGCGCCAGCAGCTTGGGACAGGGGGCAGCCGATACGCAGTATTTT

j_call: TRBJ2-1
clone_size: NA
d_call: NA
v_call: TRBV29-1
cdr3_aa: CSVEGWLSYNEQFF
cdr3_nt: TGCAGCGTTGAGGGCTGGCTTTCCTACAATGAGCAGTTCTTC

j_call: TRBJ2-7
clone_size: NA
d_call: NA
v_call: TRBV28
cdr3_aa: CASSRPDGIGRPRTEQYF
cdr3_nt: TGTGCCAGCAGTCGTCCAGACGGGATCGGGAGACCCCGCACCGAGCAGTACTTC

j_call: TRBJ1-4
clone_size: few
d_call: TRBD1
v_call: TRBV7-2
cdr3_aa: CASSLRTGEEKLFF
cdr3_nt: TGTGCCAGCAGCTTAAGGACAGGGGAAGAAAAACTGTTTTTT

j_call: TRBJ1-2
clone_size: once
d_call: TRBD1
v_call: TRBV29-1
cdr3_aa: CSVEARQGPRYGYTF
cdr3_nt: TGCAGCGTTGAAGCCAGACAGGGTCCTAGGTATGGCTACACCTTC

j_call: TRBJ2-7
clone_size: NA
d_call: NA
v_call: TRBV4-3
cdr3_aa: CASSQDPGRVSSYEQYF
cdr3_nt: TGCGCCAGCAGCCAAGATCCAGGCAGGGTAAGCTCCTACGAGCAGTACTTC